This T cell receptor beta chain was identified during a study of blood T cell repertoires in COVID-19. Clinical history as reported by participants underpinned cohort assignment. Exposed participants encountered a COVID-19 case during the 2 weeks preceding study entry. With V trimmed by 5 bases and J by 2 bases, 9 bases remained unmatched. The CDR3 totals 16 residues. Germline-derived CDR1 and CDR2 are SGHTA and FQGTGA. The table came from immunoSEQ multiplex PCR; TCRdb's copy has only in-frame clones and leaves some out. This table holds roughly 430,000 clones, over 75% found once. This sequence joins TRBV7-3 and TRBJ2-1; 7 positions agree with TRBD1. The source is a woman aged 18-29 years who had been exposed to COVID-19. The sequencing input was PBMCs or T cells enriched from blood (not recorded which). Here the CDR3 reads CASSLKTGLPYNEQFF. The CDR3 DNA sequence: TGTGCCAGCAGCCTTAAGACAGGGTTACCCTACAATGAGCAGTTCTTC. The complete variable domain, with remaining parts taken from reference TRBV7-3 and TRBJ2-1, reads GAGVSQTPSNKVTEKGKYVELRCDPISGHTALYWYRQSLGQGPEFLIYFQGTGAADDSGLPNDRFFAVRPEGSVSTLKIQRTERGDSAVYLCASSLKTGLPYNEQFFGPGTRLTVL.